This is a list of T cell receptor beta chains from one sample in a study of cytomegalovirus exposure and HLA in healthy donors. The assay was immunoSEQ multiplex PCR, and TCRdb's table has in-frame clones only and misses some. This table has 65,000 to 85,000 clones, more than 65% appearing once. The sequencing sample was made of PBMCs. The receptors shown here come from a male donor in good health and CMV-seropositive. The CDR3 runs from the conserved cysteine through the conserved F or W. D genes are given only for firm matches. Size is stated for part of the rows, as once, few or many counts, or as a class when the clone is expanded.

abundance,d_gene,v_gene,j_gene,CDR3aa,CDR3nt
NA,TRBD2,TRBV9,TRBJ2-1,CASSVGVSGGGSSYNEQFF,TGTGCCAGCAGCGTAGGGGTCAGCGGGGGGGGCAGCTCCTACAATGAGCAGTTCTTC
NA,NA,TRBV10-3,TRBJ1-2,CAISGTDYGYTF,TGTGCCATCAGTGGGACAGACTATGGCTACACCTTC
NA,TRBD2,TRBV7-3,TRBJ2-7,CASSLMAGGPGEQYF,TGTGCCAGCAGCTTAATGGCGGGAGGGCCAGGTGAGCAGTACTTC
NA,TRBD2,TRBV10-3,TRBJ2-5,CAISTLAGGQETQYF,TGTGCCATCAGTACCCTAGCGGGCGGACAAGAGACCCAGTACTTC
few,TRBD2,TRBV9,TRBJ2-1,CASSVGMWEGGNEQFF,TGTGCCAGCAGCGTAGGTATGTGGGAGGGAGGCAATGAGCAGTTCTTC
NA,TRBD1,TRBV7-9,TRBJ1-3,CASSLGDRVRNTIYF,TGTGCCAGCAGCTTGGGGGACAGGGTTCGAAACACCATATATTTT
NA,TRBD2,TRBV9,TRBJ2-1,CASSPLSGISYNEQFF,TGTGCCAGCAGCCCCCTTAGCGGGATCTCCTACAATGAGCAGTTCTTC
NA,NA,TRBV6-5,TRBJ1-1,CASSSPAGRNTEAFF,TGTGCCAGCAGTAGCCCAGCGGGGCGGAACACTGAAGCTTTCTTT
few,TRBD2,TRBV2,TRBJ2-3,CASRQRTSRSTDTQYF,TGTGCCAGCAGGCAAAGGACTAGCAGGAGTACAGATACGCAGTATTTT
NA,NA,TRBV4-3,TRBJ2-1,CASSQVLSRLARGPEQFF,TGCGCCAGCAGCCAAGTATTAAGCCGGCTAGCGCGGGGCCCTGAGCAGTTCTTC
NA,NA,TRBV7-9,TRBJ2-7,CASSLGSGYEQYF,TGTGCCAGCAGCTTGGGGTCAGGGTACGAGCAGTACTTC
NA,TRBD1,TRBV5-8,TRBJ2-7,CASSRGQGAYEQYF,TGTGCCAGCAGTCGAGGACAGGGAGCCTACGAGCAGTACTTC
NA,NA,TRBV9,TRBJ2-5,CASSNPGHSETQYF,TGTGCCAGCAGCAATCCGGGACATAGCGAGACCCAGTACTTC
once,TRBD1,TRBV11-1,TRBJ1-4,CASSPRDSSTNEKLFF,TGTGCCAGCAGCCCCCGGGACAGCTCAACTAATGAAAAACTGTTTTTT
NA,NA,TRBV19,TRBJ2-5,CASSSLSGVETQYF,NA
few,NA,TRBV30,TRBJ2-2,CAWSVQGAFGELFF,TGTGCCTGGAGTGTACAAGGGGCTTTCGGGGAGCTGTTTTTT
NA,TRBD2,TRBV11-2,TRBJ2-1,CASRDLAGGPYNEQFF,TGTGCCAGCAGGGATCTAGCGGGGGGGCCCTACAATGAGCAGTTCTTC
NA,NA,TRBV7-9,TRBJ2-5,CASSLLRASQETQYF,TGTGCCAGCAGCCTCCTTCGCGCTAGTCAAGAGACCCAGTACTTC
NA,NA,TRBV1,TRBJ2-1,CTSSQDPGGRLNSSYNEQFF,TGCACCAGCAGCCAAGATCCGGGCGGGAGGTTGAATAGCTCCTACAATGAGCAGTTCTTC
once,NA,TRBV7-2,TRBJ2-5,CASAGGGRETQYF,TGTGCCAGCGCTGGAGGGGGCCGAGAGACCCAGTACTTC
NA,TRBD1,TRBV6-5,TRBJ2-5,CASSYDRVPQETQYF,TGTGCCAGCAGTTACGACAGGGTTCCTCAAGAGACCCAGTACTTC
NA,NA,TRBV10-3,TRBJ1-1,CAISESGPSTEAFF,TGTGCCATCAGTGAGTCGGGCCCTTCCACTGAAGCTTTCTTT
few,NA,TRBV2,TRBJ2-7,CASRVGASYEQYF,TGTGCCAGCAGAGTTGGGGCCTCCTACGAGCAGTACTTC
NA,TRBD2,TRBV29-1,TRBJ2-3,CSVGSSGSVDTQYF,TGCAGCGTTGGAAGTAGCGGGAGCGTAGATACGCAGTATTTT
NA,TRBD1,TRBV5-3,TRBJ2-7,CARSGHRGRSSYEQYF,TGTGCCAGAAGCGGCCACAGGGGGCGAAGCTCCTACGAGCAGTACTTC
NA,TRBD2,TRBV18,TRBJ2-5,CASSPPGLAGAQETQYF,TGTGCCAGCTCACCGCCGGGACTAGCGGGAGCCCAAGAGACCCAGTACTTC
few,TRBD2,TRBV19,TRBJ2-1,CASSATRGLAGSYNEQFF,TGTGCCAGTAGTGCCACCCGCGGACTAGCGGGTTCCTACAATGAGCAGTTCTTC
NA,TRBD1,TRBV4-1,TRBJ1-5,CASSRGQGDNQPQHF,TGCGCCAGCAGCCGGGGACAGGGAGACAATCAGCCCCAGCATTTT
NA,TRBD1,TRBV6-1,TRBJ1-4,CALEDRGNEKLFF,TGTGCTTTGGAGGACAGGGGAAATGAAAAACTGTTTTTT
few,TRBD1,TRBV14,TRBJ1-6,CASSQVGRSQGAENSPLHF,TGTGCCAGCAGCCAAGTAGGACGTAGCCAGGGGGCTGAGAATTCACCCCTCCACTTT
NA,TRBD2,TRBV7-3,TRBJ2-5,CASSFFGGQETQYF,TGTGCCAGCAGCTTTTTCGGGGGGCAAGAGACCCAGTACTTC
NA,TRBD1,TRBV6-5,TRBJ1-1,CASSYLGGGSTEAFF,TGTGCCAGCAGTTACCTAGGGGGCGGTAGCACTGAAGCTTTCTTT
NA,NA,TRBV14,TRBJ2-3,CASRLMGGPDTQYF,TGTGCCAGCAGACTCATGGGGGGGCCAGATACGCAGTATTTT
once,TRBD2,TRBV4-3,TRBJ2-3,CASSHSGGADTQYF,TGCGCCAGCAGCCATAGCGGGGGGGCAGATACGCAGTATTTT
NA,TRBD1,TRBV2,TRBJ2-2,CASRPGQALTGELFF,TGTGCCAGCAGGCCGGGACAGGCCCTTACCGGGGAGCTGTTTTTT
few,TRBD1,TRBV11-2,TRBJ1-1,CASSLSWDRMNTEAFF,TGTGCCAGCAGCTTAAGCTGGGACAGAATGAACACTGAAGCTTTCTTT
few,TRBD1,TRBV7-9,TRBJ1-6,CASSFGQARHSPLHF,TGTGCCAGCAGCTTTGGACAGGCGAGGCATTCACCCCTCCACTTT
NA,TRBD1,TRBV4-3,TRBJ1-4,CASSRRMGQGNEKLFF,TGCGCCAGCAGCCGACGGATGGGACAGGGAAATGAAAAACTGTTTTTT
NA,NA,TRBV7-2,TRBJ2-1,CASSLAGREQFF,TGTGCCAGCAGCTTAGCGGGCAGGGAGCAGTTCTTC
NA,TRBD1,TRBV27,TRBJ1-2,CASSVTGGVGYTF,TGTGCCAGCAGTGTGACAGGGGGAGTTGGCTACACCTTC
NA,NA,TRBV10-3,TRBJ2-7,CAISESRGLTSYEQYF,TGTGCCATCAGTGAGTCTAGGGGCCTGACCTCCTACGAGCAGTACTTC
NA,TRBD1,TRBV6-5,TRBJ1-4,CASTYSGTDKKLFF,TGTGCCAGCACTTACTCCGGGACAGATAAAAAACTGTTTTTT
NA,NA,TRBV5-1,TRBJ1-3,CASSSSGATGNTIYF,TGCGCCAGCAGCTCCTCAGGGGCAACAGGAAACACCATATATTTT
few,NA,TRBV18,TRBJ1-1,CASSPDMGTEAFF,TGTGCCAGCTCACCAGACATGGGCACTGAAGCTTTCTTT
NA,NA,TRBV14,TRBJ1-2,CASSPGTNYGYTF,TGTGCCAGCAGCCCCGGGACAAACTATGGCTACACCTTC
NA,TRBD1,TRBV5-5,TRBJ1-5,CASRSGTGGNQPQHF,TGTGCCAGCAGATCCGGGACAGGGGGTAATCAGCCCCAGCATTTT
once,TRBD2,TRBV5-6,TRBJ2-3,CASSTDGGTSTDTQYF,TGTGCCAGCAGCACGGACGGGGGGACTAGCACAGATACGCAGTATTTT
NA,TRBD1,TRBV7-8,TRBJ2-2,CASFKTGGYTGELFF,TGTGCCAGCTTTAAAACAGGGGGGTACACCGGGGAGCTGTTTTTT
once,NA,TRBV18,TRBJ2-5,CASSRDRKETQYF,TGTGCCAGCTCACGTGACAGAAAAGAGACCCAGTACTTC
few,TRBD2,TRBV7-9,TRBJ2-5,CASSSGTSGRPHETQYF,TGTGCCAGCAGCTCCGGGACTAGCGGGAGGCCCCACGAGACCCAGTACTTC
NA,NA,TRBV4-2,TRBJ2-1,CASSQDPSGENEQFF,TGTGCCAGCAGCCAAGACCCCTCCGGTGAGAATGAGCAGTTCTTC
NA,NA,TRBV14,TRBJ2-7,CASSPLLGNPGSFEQYF,TGTGCCAGCAGCCCCCTGCTTGGAAATCCAGGTTCATTCGAGCAGTACTTC